This T cell receptor (beta chain) was captured in a study of T-cell memory formation after mild COVID-19 (dated by TCRdb to the early 2020s). Broadly, across the study: TCR sequence clusters from the two donors were found to be largely donor specific. In a couple of donors, T-cell clones that expanded and contracted after mild COVID-19 were tracked by sequencing TCRalpha and TCRbeta repertoires over time. Two young, previously healthy adult volunteers, one female and one male, were included in the cohort. What the authors observed across the whole study: Balanced CD4/CD8 phenotypes were observed for clones contracting from day 15 to 85, whereas a bias towards CD4+ was observed for a second wave of clones expanding from day 15 to 37. Whether the second-wave clones peaking on day 37 were SARS-CoV-2 specific was not confirmed. Contracting CD4+ clones turned up mainly in the CM and EM memory subsets, whereas EMRA was where CD8+ clones were enriched. Only two mild cases were covered by the study, and larger cohorts that include severe cases with pre-infection samples were considered necessary. The detection of some responding clones in pre-infection memory suggests that pre-existing cross-reactive memory T cells joined the SARS-CoV-2 response.

The V end loses 6 bases and the J end loses 6 bases, and a stretch of 17 bases separates them. CDR1 and CDR2 are read off the germline V gene (reference sequence) as SEHNR and FQNEAQ. Counted from cysteine to phenylalanine, this CDR3 has 14 amino acids. The only DNA kept is the CDR3, 42 bases in frame from the first base. Ficoll-Paque density gradient centrifugation was the method used to isolate PBMCs. The run used an Illumina NovaSeq 6000. TCRalpha and TCRbeta cDNA libraries were built by 5'RACE with constant-segment primers, adding sample barcodes and unique molecular identifiers. Trizol reagent was used to extract RNA from every sample. Library amplification was performed in two PCR steps, and a second sample barcode and Illumina TruSeq adapters were introduced in the second step. The libraries were sequenced on an Illumina NovaSeq using 2 x 150 bp paired-end reads. As for how the authors treated the data: With migec v1.2.7, reads were demultiplexed and then collapsed into UMI-guided consensus sequences. Using mixcr v2.1.11, UMI consensuses were aligned to TRA and TRB V and J templates and then assembled into clonotypes. A clonotype was counted as expanded or contracted only if both edgeR and NoisET called the change significant, with noise models trained on biological replicates. For edgeR calls, the cutoffs were a false discovery rate-adjusted p below 0.01 and a log2 fold-change threshold of 1. As an exploratory analysis of dynamics, max-normalized trajectories of the 1000 most abundant clonotypes were examined with PCA combined with hierarchical clustering. Each responding clone was given a CD4 or CD8 phenotype based on the CD4+ and CD8+ repertoires, which had been sequenced separately. The public reads were reanalyzed by TCRdb: fastp trimming at Q25, MiXCR alignment, in-frame beta chains only. Rows with one shared CDR3 protein collapse into an entry with the most common genes and DNA. TCRdb assigned the V and J calls; the authors' analysis was not used. This sample gives 400,000 to 500,000 distinct CDR3 sequences in total; more than 20% of them show up just once. The ten biggest clones cover roughly 9.7% of the sample.

Concerning this clonotype: Its antigen is unknown. No base qualities exist here, and no much larger clone lies one base off it.

Sample: PBMCs or a T cell subset sorted from them (not recorded which). The V and J segments used are TRBV7-9 and TRBJ1-2; matching of 5 bases hints at TRBD1 as the D gene. This TCR came from an adult woman who had mild COVID-19 (a few samples of this study predate the infection). The sample titles of this study are shuffled in the database, so cell type and time point are left out; the donor was told from shared clones. The CDR3 sequence is CASRSAAGKDGYTF. In nucleotide form, the sequence is TGTGCCAGCAGGTCAGCGGCAGGGAAGGATGGCTACACCTTC.